The clone carrying this T cell receptor beta chain has a handful of counts. This sample is part of a study of response to subunit inactivated influenza vaccine. This CDR3 has 14 residues. V lost 4 bases, J lost 3 bases, and 13 bases lay in between. TCRdb called the RT-PCR reads again in MiXCR, with one record for every CDR3 protein. Seen here are approximately 500,000 distinct CDR3 sequences, under 15% observed once, and the top ten hold less than 15%. The sample was PBMCs from blood, taken more than 35 days after vaccination. The sequence came from a man in his forties or fifties who received an inactivated influenza vaccine. This chain connects TRBV12-3 or TRBV12-4 to TRBJ2-7, with D possibly called TRBD1 or TRBD2 (5 bases each). The CDR3 reads CASSSPGRHYEQYF. The CDR3 DNA reads as TGTGCCAGCAGTTCACCGGGACGGCACTACGAGCAGTACTTC.